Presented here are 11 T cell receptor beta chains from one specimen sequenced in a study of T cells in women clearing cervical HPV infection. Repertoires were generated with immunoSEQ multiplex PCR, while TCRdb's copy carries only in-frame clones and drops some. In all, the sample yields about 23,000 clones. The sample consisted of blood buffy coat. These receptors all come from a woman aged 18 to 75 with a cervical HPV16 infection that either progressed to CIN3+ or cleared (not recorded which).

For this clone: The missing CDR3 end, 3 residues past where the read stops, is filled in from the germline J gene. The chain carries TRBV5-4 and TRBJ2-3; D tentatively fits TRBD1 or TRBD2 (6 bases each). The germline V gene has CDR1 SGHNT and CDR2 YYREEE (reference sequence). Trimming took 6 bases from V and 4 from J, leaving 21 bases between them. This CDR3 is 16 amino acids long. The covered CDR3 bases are TGTGCCAGCACCCCAACTGGAGGGGGATGGCCAGATACG. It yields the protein CASTPTGGGWPDT. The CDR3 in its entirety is CASTPTGGGWPDTQYF.

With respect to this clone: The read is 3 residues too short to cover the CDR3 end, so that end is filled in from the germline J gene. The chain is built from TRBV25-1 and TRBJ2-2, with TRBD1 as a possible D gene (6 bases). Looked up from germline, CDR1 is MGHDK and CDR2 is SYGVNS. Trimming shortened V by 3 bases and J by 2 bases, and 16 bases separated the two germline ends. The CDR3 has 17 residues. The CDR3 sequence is CASSDHRESANTGELFF. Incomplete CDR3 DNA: TGTGCCAGCAGTGATCACAGGGAGTCCGCCAACACCGGGGAG.

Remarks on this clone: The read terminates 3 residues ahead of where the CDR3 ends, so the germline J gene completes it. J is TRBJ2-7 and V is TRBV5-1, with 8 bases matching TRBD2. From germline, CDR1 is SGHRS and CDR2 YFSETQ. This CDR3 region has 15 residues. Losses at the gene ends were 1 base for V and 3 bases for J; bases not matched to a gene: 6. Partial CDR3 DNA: TGCGCCAGCAGCTTGAGACTAGCGCCAGACTACGAG. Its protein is CASSLRLAPDYE. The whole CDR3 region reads CASSLRLAPDYEQYF.

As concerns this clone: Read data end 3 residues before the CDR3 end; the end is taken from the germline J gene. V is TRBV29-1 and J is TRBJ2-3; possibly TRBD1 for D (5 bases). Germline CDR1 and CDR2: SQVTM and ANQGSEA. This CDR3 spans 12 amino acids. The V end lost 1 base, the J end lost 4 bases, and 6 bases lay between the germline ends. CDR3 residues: CSVEGTPDTQYF. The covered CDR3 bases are TGCAGCGTTGAAGGGACACCAGATACG.

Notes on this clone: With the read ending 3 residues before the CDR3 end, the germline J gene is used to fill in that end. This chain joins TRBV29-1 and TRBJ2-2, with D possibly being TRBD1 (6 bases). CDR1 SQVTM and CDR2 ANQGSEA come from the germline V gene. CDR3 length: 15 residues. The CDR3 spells CSVAGGALGANVLFF. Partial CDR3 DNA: TGCAGCGTCGCTGGGGGAGCGTTGGGGGCCAACGTG.

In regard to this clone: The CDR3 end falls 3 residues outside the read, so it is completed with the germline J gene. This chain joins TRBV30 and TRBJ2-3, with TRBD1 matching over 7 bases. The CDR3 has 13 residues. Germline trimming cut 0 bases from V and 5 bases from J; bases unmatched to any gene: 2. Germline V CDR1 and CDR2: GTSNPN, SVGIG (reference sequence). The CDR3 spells CAWSVQGKDTQYF. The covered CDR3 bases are TGTGCCTGGAGTGTACAGGGGAAAGATACG. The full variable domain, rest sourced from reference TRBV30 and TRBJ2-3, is SQTIHQWPATLVQPVGSPLSLECTVEGTSNPNLYWYRQAAGRGLQLLFYSVGIGQISSEVPQNLSASRPQDRQFILSSKKLLLSDSGFYLCAWSVQGKDTQYFGPGTRLTVL.

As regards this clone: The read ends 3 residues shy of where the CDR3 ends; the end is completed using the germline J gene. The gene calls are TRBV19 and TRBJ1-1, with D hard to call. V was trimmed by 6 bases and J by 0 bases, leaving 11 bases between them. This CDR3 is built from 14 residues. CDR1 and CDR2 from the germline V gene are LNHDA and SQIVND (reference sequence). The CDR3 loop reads CASRAGSMNTEAFF. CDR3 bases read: TGTGCCAGTAGGGCGGGCAGCATGAACACTGAA.

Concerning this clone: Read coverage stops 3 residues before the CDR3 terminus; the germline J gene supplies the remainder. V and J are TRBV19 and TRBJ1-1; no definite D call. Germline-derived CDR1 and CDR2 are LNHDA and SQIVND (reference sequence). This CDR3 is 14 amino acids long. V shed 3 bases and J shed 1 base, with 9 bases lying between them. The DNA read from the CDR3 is TGTGCCAGTAGTATTAACTCACCGAACACTGAA. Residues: CASSINSPNTE. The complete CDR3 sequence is CASSINSPNTEAFF.

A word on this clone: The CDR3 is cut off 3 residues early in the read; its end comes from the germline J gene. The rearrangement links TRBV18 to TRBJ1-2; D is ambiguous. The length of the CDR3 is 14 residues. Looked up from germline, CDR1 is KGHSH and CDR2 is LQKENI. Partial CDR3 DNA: TGTGCCAGCTCACCGGCGAGCACTCAAGGGGGC. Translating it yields CASSPASTQGG. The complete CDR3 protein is CASSPASTQGGYTF.

Incomplete CDR3 DNA: TGTGCCACCAGTGATTTGCAGGGCCCCACAGATACG. Protein product: CATSDLQGPTDT. The CDR3 reads in full as CATSDLQGPTDTQYF. The chain has TRBV24-1 and TRBJ2-3; D possibly corresponds to TRBD1 (5 bases). The read terminates 3 residues ahead of where the CDR3 ends, so the germline J gene completes it. CDR1 is KGHDR and CDR2 is SFDVKD in the germline V gene. The V and J ends lost 0 bases and 2 bases respectively, with 8 bases between them. CDR3 size: 15 residues.

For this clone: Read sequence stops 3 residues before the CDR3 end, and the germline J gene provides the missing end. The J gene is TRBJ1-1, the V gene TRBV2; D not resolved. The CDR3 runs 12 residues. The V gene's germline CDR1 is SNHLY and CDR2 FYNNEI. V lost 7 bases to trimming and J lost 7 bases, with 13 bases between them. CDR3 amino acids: CASIGAGVEAFF. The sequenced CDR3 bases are TGTGCCAGCATAGGCGCCGGGGTTGAA.